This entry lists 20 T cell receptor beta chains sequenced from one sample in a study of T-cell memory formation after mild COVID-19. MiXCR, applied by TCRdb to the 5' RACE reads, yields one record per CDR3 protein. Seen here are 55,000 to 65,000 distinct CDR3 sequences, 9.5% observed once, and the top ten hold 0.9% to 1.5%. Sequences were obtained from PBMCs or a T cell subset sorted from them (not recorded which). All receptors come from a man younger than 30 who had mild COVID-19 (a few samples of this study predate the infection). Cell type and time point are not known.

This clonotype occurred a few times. The chain's CDR3 is CASSVFVHTDTQYF. The DNA of the CDR3 is TGTGCCAGCAGCGTATTCGTACACACAGATACGCAGTATTTT. The rearrangement links TRBV9 to TRBJ2-3, with D unclear. The CDR3 loop spans 14 amino acids. Trimming took off 1 base at V and 2 bases at J, with 8 bases between the two ends. From germline, CDR1 is SGDLS and CDR2 YYNGEE.

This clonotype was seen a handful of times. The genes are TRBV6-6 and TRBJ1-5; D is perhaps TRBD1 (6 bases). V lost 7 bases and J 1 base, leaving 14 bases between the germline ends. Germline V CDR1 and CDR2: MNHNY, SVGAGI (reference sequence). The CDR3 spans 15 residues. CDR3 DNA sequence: TGTGCCAGCACTATGACAGGTACAAGCAATCAGCCCCAGCATTTT. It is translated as CASTMTGTSNQPQHF.

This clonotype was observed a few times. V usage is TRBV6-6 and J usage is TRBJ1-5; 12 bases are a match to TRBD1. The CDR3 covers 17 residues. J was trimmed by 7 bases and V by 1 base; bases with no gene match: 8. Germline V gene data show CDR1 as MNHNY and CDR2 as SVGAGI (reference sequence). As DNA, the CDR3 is TGTGCCAGCAGTTACTTCCCCCCCGGGACAGGGGGCCAGCCCCAGCATTTT. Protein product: CASSYFPPGTGGQPQHF.

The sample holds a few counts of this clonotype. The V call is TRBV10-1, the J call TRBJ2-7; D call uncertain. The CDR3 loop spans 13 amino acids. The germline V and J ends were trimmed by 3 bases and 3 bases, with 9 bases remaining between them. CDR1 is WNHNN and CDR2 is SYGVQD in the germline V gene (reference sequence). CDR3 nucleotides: TGCGCCAGCAGTGACCCCCCTATCTACGAGCAGTACGTC. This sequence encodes CASSDPPIYEQYV.

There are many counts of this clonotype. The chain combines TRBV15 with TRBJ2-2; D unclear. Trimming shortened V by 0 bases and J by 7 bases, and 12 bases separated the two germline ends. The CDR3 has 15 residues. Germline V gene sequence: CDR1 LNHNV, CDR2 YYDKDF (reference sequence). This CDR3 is CATSRDREWDGELFF. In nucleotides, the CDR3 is TGTGCCACCAGCAGAGATCGAGAATGGGACGGGGAGCTGTTTTTT.

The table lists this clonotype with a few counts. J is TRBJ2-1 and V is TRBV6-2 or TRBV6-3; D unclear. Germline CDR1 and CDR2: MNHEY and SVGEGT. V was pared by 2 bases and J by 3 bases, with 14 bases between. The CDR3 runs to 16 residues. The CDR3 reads CASSYLGSEIYNEQFF. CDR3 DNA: TGTGCCAGCAGTTACCTAGGGTCGGAGATCTACAATGAGCAGTTCTTC.

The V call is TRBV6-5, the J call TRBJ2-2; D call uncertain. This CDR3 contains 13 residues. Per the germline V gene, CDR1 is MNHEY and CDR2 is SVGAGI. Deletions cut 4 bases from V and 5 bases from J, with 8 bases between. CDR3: CASSSGRTGELFF. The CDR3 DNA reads TGTGCCAGCAGTTCAGGAAGGACCGGGGAGCTGTTTTTT.

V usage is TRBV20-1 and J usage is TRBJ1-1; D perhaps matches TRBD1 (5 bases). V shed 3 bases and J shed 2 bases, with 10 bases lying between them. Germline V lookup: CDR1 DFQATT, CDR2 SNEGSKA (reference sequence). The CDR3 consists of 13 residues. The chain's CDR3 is CSARVDRNTEAFF. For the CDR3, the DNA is TGCAGTGCTAGGGTTGACAGAAACACTGAAGCTTTCTTT.

The CDR3 sequence is CASTGQGGYEKLFF. CDR3 sequence (DNA): TGTGCCAGCACGGGACAGGGTGGCTATGAAAAACTGTTTTTT. V gene TRBV2 combines with J gene TRBJ1-4; 9 bases agree with TRBD1. The trim removed 7 bases at V and 6 bases at J, leaving 6 bases unmatched. Germline CDR1 and CDR2: SNHLY and FYNNEI. This CDR3 spans 14 amino acids. The full variable domain, with the rest looked up from reference TRBV2 and TRBJ1-4, is EPEVTQTPSHQVTQMGQEVILRCVPISNHLYFYWYRQILGQKVEFLVSFYNNEISEKSEIFDDQFSVERPDGSNFTLKIRSTKLEDSAMYFCASTGQGGYEKLFFGSGTQLSVL.

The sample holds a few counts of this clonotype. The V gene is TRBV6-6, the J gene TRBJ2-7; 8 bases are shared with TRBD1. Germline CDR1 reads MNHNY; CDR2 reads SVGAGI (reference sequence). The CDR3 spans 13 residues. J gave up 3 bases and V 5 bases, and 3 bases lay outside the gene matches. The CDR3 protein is CASSRQGNYEQYV. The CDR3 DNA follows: TGTGCCAGCAGTCGACAGGGGAACTACGAGCAGTACGTC.

The CDR3: CASSLEGSGELFF. The CDR3, as DNA: TGTGCCAGCAGTCTGGAGGGGTCCGGGGAGCTGTTTTTT. This chain connects TRBV2 to TRBJ2-2, with D tentatively TRBD2 (6 bases). Germline loops: CDR1 SNHLY, CDR2 FYNNEI. The CDR3 has 13 amino acids. Trimming stripped 5 bases from V and 6 bases from J, with 10 bases between.

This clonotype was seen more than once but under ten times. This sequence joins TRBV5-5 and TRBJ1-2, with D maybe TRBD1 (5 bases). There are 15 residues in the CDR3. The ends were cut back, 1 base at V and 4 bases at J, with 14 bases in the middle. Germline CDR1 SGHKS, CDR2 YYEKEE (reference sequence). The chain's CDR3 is CASSLSGTSTYGYTF. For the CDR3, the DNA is TGTGCCAGCAGCTTGTCCGGGACTTCTACCTATGGCTACACCTTC.

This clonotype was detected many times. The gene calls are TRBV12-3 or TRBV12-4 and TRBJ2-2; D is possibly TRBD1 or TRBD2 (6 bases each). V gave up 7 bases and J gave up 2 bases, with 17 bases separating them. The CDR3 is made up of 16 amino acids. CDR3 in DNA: TGTGCCAGCACCACCCTCGGGGGCTTCAACACCGGGGAGCTGTTTTTT. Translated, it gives CASTTLGGFNTGELFF.

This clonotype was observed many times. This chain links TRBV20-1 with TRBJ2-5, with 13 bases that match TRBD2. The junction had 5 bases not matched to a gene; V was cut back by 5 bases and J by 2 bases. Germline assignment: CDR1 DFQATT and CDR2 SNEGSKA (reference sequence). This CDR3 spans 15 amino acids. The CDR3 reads CSASGTSGTQETQYF. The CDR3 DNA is TGCAGTGCTTCCGGGACTAGCGGGACACAAGAGACCCAGTACTTC.

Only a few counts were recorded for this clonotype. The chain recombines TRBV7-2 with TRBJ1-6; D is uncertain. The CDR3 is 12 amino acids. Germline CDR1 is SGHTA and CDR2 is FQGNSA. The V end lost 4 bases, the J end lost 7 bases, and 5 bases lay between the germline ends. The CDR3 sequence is CASSSQNSPLHF. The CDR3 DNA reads TGTGCCAGCAGCTCACAGAATTCACCCCTCCACTTT.

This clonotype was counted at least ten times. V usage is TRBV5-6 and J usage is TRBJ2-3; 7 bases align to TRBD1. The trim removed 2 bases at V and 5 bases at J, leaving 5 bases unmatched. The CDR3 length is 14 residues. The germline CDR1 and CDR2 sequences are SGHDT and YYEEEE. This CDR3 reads CASSLDRAGDTQYF. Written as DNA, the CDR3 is TGTGCCAGCAGCTTAGACAGGGCCGGAGATACGCAGTATTTT.

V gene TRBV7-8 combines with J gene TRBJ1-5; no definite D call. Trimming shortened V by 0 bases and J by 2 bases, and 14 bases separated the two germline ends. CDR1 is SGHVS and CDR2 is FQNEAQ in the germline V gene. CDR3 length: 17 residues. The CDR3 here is CASSLAGVGNGNQPQHF. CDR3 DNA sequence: TGTGCCAGCAGCTTAGCCGGGGTGGGCAATGGCAATCAGCCCCAGCATTTT. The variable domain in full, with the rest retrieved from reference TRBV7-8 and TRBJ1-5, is GAGVSQSPRYKVAKRGQDVALRCDPISGHVSLFWYQQALGQGPEFLTYFQNEAQLDKSGLPSDRFFAERPEGSVSTLKIQRTQQEDSAVYLCASSLAGVGNGNQPQHFGDGTRLSIL.

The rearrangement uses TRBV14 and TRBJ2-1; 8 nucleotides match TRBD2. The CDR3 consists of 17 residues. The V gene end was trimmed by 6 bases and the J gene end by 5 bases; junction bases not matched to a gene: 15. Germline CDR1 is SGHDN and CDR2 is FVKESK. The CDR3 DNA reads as TGTGCCAGCAGTTACATCACGGGGGGGCGATACAACAATGAGCAGTTCTTC. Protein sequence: CASSYITGGRYNNEQFF.

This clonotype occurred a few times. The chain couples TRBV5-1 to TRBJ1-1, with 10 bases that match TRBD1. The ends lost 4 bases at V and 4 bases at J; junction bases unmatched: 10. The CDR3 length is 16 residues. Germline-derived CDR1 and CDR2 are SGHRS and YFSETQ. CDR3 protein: CASSPQGQGLGTEAFF. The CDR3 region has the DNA TGCGCCAGCAGCCCCCAGGGACAGGGGTTGGGCACTGAAGCTTTCTTT.

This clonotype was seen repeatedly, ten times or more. CDR3 nucleotides: TGCGCCAGCAGCTTGGAACCAGCGCCCCACGATACGCAGTATTTT. Translated: CASSLEPAPHDTQYF. The chain employs TRBV5-1 and TRBJ2-3; D uncertain. V was pared by 0 bases and J by 6 bases, with 14 bases between. Germline V gene lookup returns CDR1 SGHRS and CDR2 YFSETQ. The CDR3 contains 15 residues.